The 23 T cell receptor beta chains given below trace back to one sample, sequenced in a study of T cells in women clearing cervical HPV infection. The repertoire was sequenced with immunoSEQ multiplex PCR; TCRdb's copy has only in-frame clones and lacks some. This repertoire includes about 23,000 clones. The material sequenced was blood buffy coat. These receptors all come from a woman between 18 and 75 years old with a cervical HPV16 infection that either progressed to CIN3+ or cleared (not recorded which).

Remarks on this clone: The CDR3 is cut off 3 residues early in the read; its end comes from the germline J gene. The J gene is TRBJ2-3, the V gene TRBV29-1; D unclear. Germline V gives CDR1 SQVTM, CDR2 ANQGSEA. V gave up 6 bases and J gave up 4 bases, with 11 bases separating them. This CDR3 has 12 amino acids. The CDR3 loop is CSVPAIADTQYF. The covered CDR3 bases are TGCAGCGTACCCGCTATCGCAGATACG.

In regard to this clone: The read terminates 3 residues ahead of where the CDR3 ends, so the germline J gene completes it. This chain connects TRBV7-9 to TRBJ1-2; D ambiguous. Germline V gene lookup returns CDR1 SEHNR and CDR2 FQNEAQ (reference sequence). The CDR3 runs 12 residues. CDR3: CASSLEVADYTF. The CDR3 DNA, read in part, is TGTGCCAGCAGCTTAGAGGTAGCGGAC.

As regards this clone: The read gets to within 3 residues of the CDR3 end, and the germline J gene fills in the rest. The chain employs TRBV9 and TRBJ2-3; a weak D match, TRBD2 (5 bases). The germline V gene has CDR1 SGDLS and CDR2 YYNGEE. Trimming took 3 bases from V and 0 from J, leaving 14 bases between them. This CDR3 is 16 amino acids long. CDR3 sequence reads: CASSAPGLASTDTQYF. CDR3 DNA (partial): TGTGCCAGCAGCGCCCCAGGCCTAGCTAGCACAGATACG.

On this clone itself: The read ends 3 residues early relative to the CDR3; the germline J gene fills the gap. J is TRBJ2-4 and V is TRBV30, with 8 positions matching TRBD2. The germline V gene encodes CDR1 GTSNPN and CDR2 SVGIG (reference sequence). The CDR3 runs to 17 residues. V was pared by 0 bases and J by 4 bases, with 11 bases of the junction left unmatched. Partial CDR3 DNA: TGTGCCTGGAGTGTACGGGGGGGATTAACCACAAAAAACATT. Residues: CAWSVRGGLTTKNI. The entire CDR3 is CAWSVRGGLTTKNIQYF.

About this clone itself: The read halts 3 residues ahead of the CDR3 end, with the missing end drawn from the germline J gene. This chain joins TRBV18 and TRBJ2-7; 11 nucleotides match TRBD2. The V gene end was trimmed by 4 bases and the J gene end by 5 bases; junction bases not matched to a gene: 10. Germline assignment: CDR1 KGHSH and CDR2 LQKENI. The CDR3 extends over 16 amino acids. CDR3 loop: CASSLRELAGDHEQYF. CDR3 bases read: TGTGCCAGCTCACTCCGAGAACTAGCGGGAGACCACGAG.

Details on this clone: The sequenced fragment ends 3 residues before the CDR3 boundary, so the rest is inferred from the germline J gene. This rearrangement joins TRBV7-2 to TRBJ2-4, with D possibly TRBD1 on 6 matching bases. Germline-derived CDR1 and CDR2 are SGHTA and FQGNSA. The CDR3 length is 14 residues. The chain's CDR3 is CASSLGTAAYGQYF. The CDR3 DNA, read in part, is TGTGCCAGCAGCTTAGGGACAGCCGCCTATGGT. The complete variable domain, with remaining parts taken from reference TRBV7-2 and TRBJ2-4, reads GAGVSQSPSNKVTEKGKDVELRCDPISGHTALYWYRQSLGQGLEFLIYFQGNSAPDKSGLPSDRFSAERTGGSVSTLTIQRTQQEDSAVYLCASSLGTAAYGQYFGAGTRLSVL.

On this clone: The sequenced fragment ends 3 residues before the CDR3 boundary, so the rest is inferred from the germline J gene. The chain uses TRBV4-1 and TRBJ1-3; TRBD1 matches at 8 bases. The V segment lost 1 base and the J segment 2 bases; nucleotides outside the gene matches: 7. This CDR3 region has 17 residues. Germline loops: CDR1 MGHRA, CDR2 YSYEKL. The chain's CDR3 is CASSQVGTGTTGNTIYF. The sequenced part of the CDR3 DNA is TGCGCCAGCAGCCAAGTGGGGACAGGTACCACTGGAAACACC.

On this clone: The read terminates 3 residues ahead of where the CDR3 ends, so the germline J gene completes it. V is TRBV5-1 and J is TRBJ1-1; 11 bases line up with TRBD1. The J segment lost 4 bases and the V segment lost 4 bases, leaving 6 bases of the junction unmatched. CDR1 and CDR2 from the germline V gene are SGHRS and YFSETQ. This CDR3 spans 15 amino acids. The CDR3 sequence is CASSPRGTGGTEAFF. The CDR3 bases that were read are TGCGCCAGCAGCCCTAGGGGGACAGGGGGCACTGAA.

Worth noting for this clone: The CDR3 goes on 3 residues after the read ends, and that part is filled in from the germline J gene. V gene TRBV20-1 combines with J gene TRBJ2-2; D may be TRBD1 (6 bases). Deletions cut 1 base from V and 5 bases from J, with 11 bases between. The CDR3 consists of 14 residues. Germline-derived CDR1 and CDR2 are DFQATT and SNEGSKA (reference sequence). CDR3 protein: CSARAGQLTGELFF. The covered CDR3 bases are TGCAGTGCTAGAGCGGGACAACTAACCGGGGAG.

About this clone: The read halts 3 residues ahead of the CDR3 end, with the missing end drawn from the germline J gene. The chain couples TRBV7-9 to TRBJ2-1; D is unclear. Trimming cost V 1 base and J 0 bases, with 7 bases left between them. The length of the CDR3 is 15 residues. Germline V gives CDR1 SEHNR, CDR2 FQNEAQ (reference sequence). CDR3 region: CASSLVFSSYNEQFF. The sequenced CDR3 bases are TGTGCCAGCAGCTTAGTGTTCAGCTCCTACAATGAG.

Concerning this clone itself: Coverage ceases 3 residues before the CDR3 finishes, and the germline J gene fills in the end. The chain links TRBV5-6 to TRBJ1-2; possibly TRBD1 for D (5 bases). V was cut by 6 bases and J by 4 bases, with 16 bases left in between. Germline V gene sequence: CDR1 SGHDT, CDR2 YYEEEE. The CDR3 consists of 14 residues. Here the CDR3 reads CASKVLRGGYGYTF. The CDR3 DNA, read in part, is TGTGCCAGCAAGGTTTTGAGGGGCGGCTATGGC.

A remark on this clone: The CDR3 end falls 3 residues outside the read, so it is completed with the germline J gene. The gene calls are TRBV20-1 and TRBJ2-5; tentatively, D is TRBD2 (8 bases). V dropped 6 bases and J dropped 3 bases, with 23 bases sitting between them. The CDR3 contains 16 residues. Germline CDR1 reads DFQATT; CDR2 reads SNEGSKA (reference sequence). The part of the CDR3 DNA that was read is TGCAGTGCCGGGGGGGAGTCCGGGACAGCCGAAGAGACC. Translation: CSAGGESGTAEET. The full CDR3 is CSAGGESGTAEETQYF.

Points on this clone: The CDR3 extends 3 residues past the end of the read, so its final part is completed from the germline J gene. The chain links TRBV7-9 to TRBJ1-6; weak D call: TRBD1 (6 bases). The CDR3 is 15 amino acids. The germline gives CDR1 SEHNR, CDR2 FQNEAQ (reference sequence). V lost 5 bases and J 10 bases, leaving 18 bases between the germline ends. Incomplete CDR3 DNA: TGTGCCAGCAGCACGACGCAGGGGACGTGGTCACCC. This gives the protein CASSTTQGTWSP. The complete CDR3 protein is CASSTTQGTWSPLHF.

On this clone: The missing CDR3 end, 3 residues past where the read stops, is filled in from the germline J gene. The genes are TRBV18 and TRBJ1-2; the match to TRBD1 covers 8 bases. Germline trimming cut 2 bases from V and 6 bases from J; bases unmatched to any gene: 11. Germline CDR1 and CDR2: KGHSH and LQKENI. CDR3 length equals 16 residues. The CDR3 reads CASSPFETGAANGYTF. CDR3 bases read: TGTGCCAGCTCACCATTCGAGACAGGGGCGGCGAATGGC.

On this clone itself: At one end the junction does not follow the germline gene, possibly because of a read error. The read halts 3 residues ahead of the CDR3 end, with the missing end drawn from the germline J gene. The sample contains more than one DNA sequence encoding this CDR3. The chain carries TRBV5-6 and TRBJ1-3, with D unclear. Germline-derived CDR1 and CDR2 are SGHDT and YYEEEE. The CDR3 runs 15 residues. The part of the CDR3 DNA that was read is TGTGCCAGCAGCTTGGCCCCGGGTTTAGGAAACACT. This translates into CASSLAPGLGNT. The whole CDR3 region reads CASSLAPGLGNTIYF.

As regards this clone: The CDR3 goes on 3 residues after the read ends, and that part is filled in from the germline J gene. V usage is TRBV6-4 and J usage is TRBJ1-2; tentative D call: TRBD1 (6 bases). Trimming shortened V by 0 bases and J by 6 bases, and 14 bases separated the two germline ends. Per the germline V gene, CDR1 is MRHNA and CDR2 is SNTAGT. There are 15 residues in the CDR3. Partial CDR3 DNA: TGTGCCAGCAGTGACTCTGGGGGGGCCTTAGATGGC. As protein: CASSDSGGALDG. The full CDR3 sequence reads CASSDSGGALDGYTF.

About this clone: The read is 3 residues too short to cover the CDR3 end, so that end is filled in from the germline J gene. The chain is built from TRBV5-1 and TRBJ1-2; 10 bases map to TRBD1. Germline CDR1 reads SGHRS; CDR2 reads YFSETQ. The CDR3 sequence is 17 residues long. The J segment lost 3 bases and the V segment lost 5 bases, leaving 13 bases of the junction unmatched. The sequenced part of the CDR3 DNA is TGCGCCAGCAGGTTAACCCCGGGACAGGGGTTGCACTATGGC. Amino acids: CASRLTPGQGLHYG. The entire CDR3 is CASRLTPGQGLHYGYTF. Combining the CDR3 with reference TRBV5-1 and TRBJ1-2 gives the whole variable domain KAGVTQTPRYLIKTRGQQVTLSCSPISGHRSVSWYQQTPGQGLQFLFEYFSETQRNKGNFPGRFSGRQFSNSRSEMNVSTLELGDSALYLCASRLTPGQGLHYGYTFGSGTRLTVV.

To note about this clone: The CDR3 extends 3 residues past the end of the read, so its final part is completed from the germline J gene. The chain joins TRBV14 to TRBJ2-5; D is possibly TRBD2 (6 bases). From germline, CDR1 is SGHDN and CDR2 FVKESK. This CDR3 has 15 residues. V was cut by 4 bases and J by 4 bases, with 16 bases left in between. The CDR3 region is CASSRLISGVETQYF. The DNA read from the CDR3 is TGTGCCAGCAGCCGGTTGATTAGCGGTGTAGAGACC.

As for this clone: The missing CDR3 end, 3 residues past where the read stops, is filled in from the germline J gene. The chain recombines TRBV10-3 with TRBJ1-1; 9 bases are shared with TRBD1. In germline, CDR1 is ENHRY, CDR2 SYGVKD. V dropped 8 bases and J dropped 5; count of bases not matched to a gene: 9. The CDR3 has 14 amino acids. The covered CDR3 bases are TGTGCCATCTGTAGGGGACAGGGAGGGACTGAA. The encoded protein is CAICRGQGGTE. The whole CDR3 sequence reads CAICRGQGGTEAFF.

Comment on this clone: The read falls 3 residues short of the CDR3 end, and the missing part is taken from the germline J gene. The V gene is TRBV11-1, the J gene TRBJ1-1; TRBD1 matches 7 bases. The CDR3 has 14 residues. CDR1 SGHAT and CDR2 FQDESV come from the germline V gene (reference sequence). The V gene end was trimmed by 6 bases and the J gene end by 5 bases; junction bases not matched to a gene: 9. The CDR3 loop is CASSTGVPGTEAFF. The DNA read from the CDR3 is TGTGCCAGCAGTACAGGGGTGCCTGGGACTGAA.

As concerns this clone: The read ends 3 residues shy of where the CDR3 ends; the end is completed using the germline J gene. The chain is built from TRBV7-3 and TRBJ2-1; no clear D gene. V shed 5 bases and J shed 4 bases, with 15 bases lying between them. The CDR3 runs to 15 residues. CDR1 and CDR2 (germline): SGHTA, FQGTGA. The CDR3 bases that were read are TGTGCCAGCAGCCCCCCCGCAAAACTATACAATGAG. This sequence encodes CASSPPAKLYNE. The entire CDR3 protein is CASSPPAKLYNEQFF.

Regarding this clone: Read sequence stops 3 residues before the CDR3 end, and the germline J gene provides the missing end. The V gene is TRBV27, the J gene TRBJ2-2; TRBD1 matches 7 bases. Germline loops: CDR1 MNHEY, CDR2 SMNVEV (reference sequence). This CDR3 is 15 amino acids long. Germline trimming cut 6 bases from V and 3 bases from J; bases unmatched to any gene: 7. The sequenced CDR3 bases are TGTGCCAGCAGACTAACAGGGGCGGACACCGGGGAG. Amino acid sequence: CASRLTGADTGE. The CDR3 reads in full as CASRLTGADTGELFF.

Comment on this clone: The read terminates 3 residues before the CDR3 end, so the remaining end is supplied by the germline J gene. The V call is TRBV7-9, the J call TRBJ2-5; D remains ambiguous. Trimming shortened V by 1 base and J by 5 bases, and 8 bases separated the two germline ends. The length of the CDR3 is 13 residues. CDR1 is SEHNR, CDR2 FQNEAQ, per germline (reference sequence). CDR3 in amino acids: CASSLVFVETQYF. The covered CDR3 bases are TGTGCCAGCAGCTTAGTATTTGTGGAGACC.